These T cell receptor beta chains were read from a single sample in a study of shared clonotypes between healthy human individuals. Only in-frame clones appear in the TCRdb table, and some are missing; sequencing was by immunoSEQ multiplex PCR. The sample lists more than 2,000,000 clones, roughly 92% occurring once. The sequenced sample consisted of naive CD4+ T cells sorted from blood. The receptor source for this set is a man between 18 and 35 years old in good health. Each CDR3 is given with its conserved first and last residue.

cdr3_aa v_call
CASSLGGRGSETQYF TRBV7-2
CASSLLAGEETQYF TRBV7-9
CASSLRWDSTGELFF TRBV11-2
CASSTLGLGSSNQPQHF TRBV19
CASNPWGSTDTQYF TRBV5-1
CASSPLRSSYEQYF TRBV4-3
CASSRDPVNTEAFF TRBV6-6
CASSLFDRVYEQYF TRBV5-1
CASSLDRGREQFF TRBV7-7
CASSPGIATDTQYF TRBV18
CASRPLAGGRETQYF TRBV27
CASSLKGGGNIQYF TRBV5-1
CASSEWASYSNQPQHF TRBV6-1
CASSLTGDYGYTF TRBV5-5
CASRPAGGWTGELFF TRBV2
CAISEVPTGSNYGYTF TRBV10-3
CASSSPADTQYF TRBV5-1
CASRGQGDSNSPLHF TRBV28